These T cell receptor beta chains were read from a single sample in a study of T cell responses to AZD1222 COVID-19 vaccine. TCRdb keeps only in-frame clones here, not all; method: immunoSEQ multiplex PCR. The table records about 120,000 clones, around nine tenths of them present only once. The sequencing used peripheral blood, collected on day 0 of AZD1222 vaccination. These receptors all stem from an adult in good health. The conserved cysteine and the conserved F or W are not part of the CDR3 here. D genes are given only for firm matches.

D,V,J,CDR3
-,TRBV4-1,TRBJ2-5,ASSQEGGAETQY
-,TRBV19,TRBJ2-5,ASSAGPQQETQY
-,TRBV3-1/TRBV3-2,TRBJ2-7,ASSQRSSYEQY
TRBD1,TRBV6-4,TRBJ2-3,ASSEGQGHTDTQY
-,TRBV10-2,TRBJ1-1,ASSDLAQGGTEAF
-,TRBV21-1,TRBJ1-5,ASTLGGGPSNQPQH
-,TRBV6-1,TRBJ1-4,ASSAGGAGPANEKLF
TRBD2,TRBV28,TRBJ2-1,ASSSFVGVTSGAYNEQF
TRBD2,TRBV5-6,TRBJ2-7,ASSLPGLAGEGEQY
-,TRBV7-9,TRBJ2-7,ASSLRQDEQY
-,TRBV5-1,TRBJ1-1,ASSRVEDTEAF
-,TRBV9,TRBJ2-3,ASSVEARDTQY
-,TRBV5-3,TRBJ1-5,ARNQPQH
-,TRBV3-1/TRBV3-2,TRBJ1-5,ASSQNGDQPQH
-,TRBV7-9,TRBJ2-3,ASSLETDTQY
TRBD1,TRBV28,TRBJ1-5,ASRSQGASQPQH
-,TRBV5-1,TRBJ2-2,ASSLAPGTGELF
TRBD2,TRBV7-6,TRBJ2-1,ASSRGLAGALYPSSYNEQF
-,TRBV10-1,TRBJ2-2,ASSASLGTGELF
-,TRBV6-2/TRBV6-3,TRBJ2-3,ASSYSGPRGGSPQY
TRBD2,TRBV7-8,TRBJ2-2,ASSLALAGGPGELF
-,TRBV29-1,TRBJ2-3,SVDPGVPTDTQY
TRBD2,TRBV5-1,TRBJ2-1,ASSSQAGRPGNEQF
-,TRBV24-1,TRBJ1-5,ATSDSLGELGNQPQH
TRBD1,TRBV5-1,TRBJ1-3,ASSLDGQGSGNTIY
TRBD1,TRBV5-1,TRBJ2-7,ASSKGTGGYEQY
TRBD1,TRBV14,TRBJ2-7,ASSLPLVGGADEQY
TRBD2,TRBV2,TRBJ2-5,ASRRLAGGGPETQY
-,TRBV2,TRBJ1-3,ASSDWGPGNTIY
-,TRBV28,TRBJ2-7,ASSLRGHYEQY
-,TRBV6-5,TRBJ1-1,ASSLETSEAF
TRBD1,TRBV25-1,TRBJ1-6,ASSGDSSNSPLH
TRBD2,TRBV18,TRBJ2-1,ASSPSLAAISEQF
-,TRBV9,TRBJ2-1,ASSVSTGILDEQF
-,TRBV19,TRBJ2-3,ASSPMAGVIGTDTQY
TRBD2,TRBV29-1,TRBJ2-1,SSGGLAGVEQF
-,TRBV6-1,TRBJ2-7,ASSEAGSEQY
-,TRBV28,TRBJ2-6,ASSLRVSGANVLT
-,TRBV5-1,TRBJ1-4,ASSLKGPNEKLF
-,TRBV2,TRBJ2-1,ASSDKTTPNEQF
-,TRBV6-1,TRBJ2-7,ASSEGSGRGRYEQY
-,TRBV25-1,TRBJ1-4,ASSEGAGSEKLF
-,TRBV7-9,TRBJ2-1,ASSLGHNEQF
TRBD2,TRBV28,TRBJ2-1,ASRRGGRLAGAYEQF
TRBD1,TRBV24-1,TRBJ1-1,ATSDLVWDSPNTEAF
-,TRBV2,TRBJ1-3,ASSVQGPGNTIY
TRBD1,TRBV5-4,TRBJ2-3,ASSLGTGGGDTQY
-,TRBV27,TRBJ1-1,ASRLWSGFGEAF
-,TRBV12-3/TRBV12-4,TRBJ1-1,ASRTRRDTEAF
-,TRBV19,TRBJ2-7,ASSIQGSYEQY
TRBD1,TRBV6-5,TRBJ1-5,ASSSNRGISNQPQH
-,TRBV27,TRBJ1-2,ASRDRSYYGYT
-,TRBV10-1,TRBJ2-1,ASSGGPGNNEQF
-,TRBV5-1,TRBJ2-5,ASSLGGPETQY